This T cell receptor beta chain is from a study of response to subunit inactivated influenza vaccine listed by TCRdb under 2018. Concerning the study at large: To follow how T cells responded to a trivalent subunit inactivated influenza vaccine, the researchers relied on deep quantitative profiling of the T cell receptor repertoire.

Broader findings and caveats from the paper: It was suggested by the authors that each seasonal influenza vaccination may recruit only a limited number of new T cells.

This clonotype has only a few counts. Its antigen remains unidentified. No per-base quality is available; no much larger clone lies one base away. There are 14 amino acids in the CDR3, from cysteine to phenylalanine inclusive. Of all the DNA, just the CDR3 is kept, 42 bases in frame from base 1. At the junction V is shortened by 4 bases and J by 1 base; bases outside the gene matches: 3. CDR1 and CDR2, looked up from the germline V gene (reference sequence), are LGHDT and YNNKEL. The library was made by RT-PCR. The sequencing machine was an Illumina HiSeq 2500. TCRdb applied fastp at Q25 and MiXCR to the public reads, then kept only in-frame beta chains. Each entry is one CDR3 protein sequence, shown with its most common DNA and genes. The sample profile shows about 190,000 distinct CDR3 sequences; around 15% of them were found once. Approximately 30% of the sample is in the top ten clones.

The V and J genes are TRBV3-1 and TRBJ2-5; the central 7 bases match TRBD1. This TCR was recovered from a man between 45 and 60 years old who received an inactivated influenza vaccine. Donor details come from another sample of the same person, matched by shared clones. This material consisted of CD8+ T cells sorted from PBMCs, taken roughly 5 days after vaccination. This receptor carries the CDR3 CASSPWDSQETQYF. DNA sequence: TGTGCCAGCAGCCCCTGGGACAGCCAAGAGACCCAGTACTTC.